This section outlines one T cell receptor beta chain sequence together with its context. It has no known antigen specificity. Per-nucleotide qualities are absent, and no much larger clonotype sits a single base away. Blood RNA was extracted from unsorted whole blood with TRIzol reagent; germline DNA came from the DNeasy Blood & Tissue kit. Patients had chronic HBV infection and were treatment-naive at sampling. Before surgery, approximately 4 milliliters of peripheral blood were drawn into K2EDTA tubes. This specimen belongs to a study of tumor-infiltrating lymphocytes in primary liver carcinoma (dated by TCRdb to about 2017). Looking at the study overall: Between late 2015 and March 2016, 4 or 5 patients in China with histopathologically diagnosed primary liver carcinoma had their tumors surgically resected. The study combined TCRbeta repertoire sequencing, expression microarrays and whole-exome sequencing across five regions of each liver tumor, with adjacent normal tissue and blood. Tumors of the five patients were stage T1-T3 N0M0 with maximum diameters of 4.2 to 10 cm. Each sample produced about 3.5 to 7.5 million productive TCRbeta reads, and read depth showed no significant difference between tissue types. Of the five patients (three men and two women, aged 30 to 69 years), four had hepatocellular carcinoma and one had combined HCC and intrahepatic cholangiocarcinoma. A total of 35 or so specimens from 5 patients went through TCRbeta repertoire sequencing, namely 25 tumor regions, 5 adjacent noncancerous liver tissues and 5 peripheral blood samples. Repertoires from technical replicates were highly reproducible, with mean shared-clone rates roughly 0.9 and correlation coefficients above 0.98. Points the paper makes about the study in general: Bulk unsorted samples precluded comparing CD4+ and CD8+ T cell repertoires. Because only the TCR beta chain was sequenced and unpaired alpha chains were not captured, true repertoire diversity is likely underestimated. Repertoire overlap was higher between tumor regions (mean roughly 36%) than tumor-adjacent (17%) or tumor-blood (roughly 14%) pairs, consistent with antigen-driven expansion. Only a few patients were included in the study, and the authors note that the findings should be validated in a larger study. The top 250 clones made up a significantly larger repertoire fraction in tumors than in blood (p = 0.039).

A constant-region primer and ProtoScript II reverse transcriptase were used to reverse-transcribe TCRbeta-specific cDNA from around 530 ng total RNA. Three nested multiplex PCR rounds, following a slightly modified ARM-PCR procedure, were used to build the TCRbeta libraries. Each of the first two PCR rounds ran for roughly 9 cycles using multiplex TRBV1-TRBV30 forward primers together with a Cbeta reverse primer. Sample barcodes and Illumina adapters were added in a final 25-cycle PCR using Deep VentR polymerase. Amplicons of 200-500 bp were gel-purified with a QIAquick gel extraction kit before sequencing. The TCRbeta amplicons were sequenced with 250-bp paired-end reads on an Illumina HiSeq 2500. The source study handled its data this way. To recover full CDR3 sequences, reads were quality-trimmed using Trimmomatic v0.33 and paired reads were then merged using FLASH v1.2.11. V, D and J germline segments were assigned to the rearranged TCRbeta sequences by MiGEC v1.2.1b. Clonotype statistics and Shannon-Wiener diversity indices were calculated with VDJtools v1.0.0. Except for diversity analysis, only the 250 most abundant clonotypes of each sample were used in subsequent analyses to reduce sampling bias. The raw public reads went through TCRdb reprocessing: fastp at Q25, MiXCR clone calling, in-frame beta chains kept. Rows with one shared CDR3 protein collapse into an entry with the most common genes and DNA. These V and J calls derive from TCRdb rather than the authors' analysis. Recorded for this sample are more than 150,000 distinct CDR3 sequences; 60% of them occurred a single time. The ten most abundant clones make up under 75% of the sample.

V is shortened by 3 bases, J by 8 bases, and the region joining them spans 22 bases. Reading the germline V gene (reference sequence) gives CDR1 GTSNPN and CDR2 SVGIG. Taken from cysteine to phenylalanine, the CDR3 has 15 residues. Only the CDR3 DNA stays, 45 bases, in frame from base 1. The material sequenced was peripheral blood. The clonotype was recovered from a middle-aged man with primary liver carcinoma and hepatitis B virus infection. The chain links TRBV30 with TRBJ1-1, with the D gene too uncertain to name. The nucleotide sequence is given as TGTGCCTGGAGAATGAGTGGCAGGAATTTAAAAGAAGCTTTCTTT. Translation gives CAWRMSGRNLKEAFF.